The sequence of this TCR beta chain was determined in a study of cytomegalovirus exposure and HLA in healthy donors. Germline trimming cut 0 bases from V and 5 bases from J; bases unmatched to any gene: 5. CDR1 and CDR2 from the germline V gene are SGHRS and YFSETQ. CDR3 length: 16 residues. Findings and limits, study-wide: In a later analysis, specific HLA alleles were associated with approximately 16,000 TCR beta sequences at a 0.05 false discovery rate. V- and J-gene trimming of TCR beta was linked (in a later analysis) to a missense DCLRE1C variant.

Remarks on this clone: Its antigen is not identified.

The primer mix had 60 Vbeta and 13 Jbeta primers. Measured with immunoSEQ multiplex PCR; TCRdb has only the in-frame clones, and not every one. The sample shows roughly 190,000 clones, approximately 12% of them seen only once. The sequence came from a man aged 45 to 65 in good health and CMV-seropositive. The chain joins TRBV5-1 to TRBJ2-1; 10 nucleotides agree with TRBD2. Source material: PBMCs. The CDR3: CASSLVAGGGNNEQFF. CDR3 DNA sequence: TGCGCCAGCAGCTTGGTAGCGGGGGGCGGAAACAATGAGCAGTTCTTC.